This passage covers 14 T cell receptor beta chains from one sample sequenced in a study of response to subunit inactivated influenza vaccine. TCRdb passed the RT-PCR reads through MiXCR, listing each CDR3 protein once. The table records approximately 170,000 distinct CDR3 sequences, approximately 15% of them present only once. The sample in question was CD8+ T cells sorted from PBMCs, obtained 5 days after vaccination. The receptors derive from a middle-aged man who received an inactivated influenza vaccine.

This clonotype was seen a few times. J is TRBJ2-1 and V is TRBV15; 10 nucleotides agree with TRBD1. Trimming took 5 bases from V and 6 from J; bases not matched to a gene: 4. The CDR3 totals 14 residues. Germline V lookup: CDR1 LNHNV, CDR2 YYDKDF (reference sequence). In DNA, the CDR3 is TGTGCCACCAGCCCCGGGACAGGGGCCAATGAGCAGTTCTTC. Protein product: CATSPGTGANEQFF.

The V call is TRBV12-3 or TRBV12-4, the J call TRBJ2-5; D possibly corresponds to TRBD1 (5 bases). This CDR3 contains 14 residues. V lost 1 base, J lost 5 bases, and 11 bases lay in between. CDR3 coding DNA: TGTGCCAGCAGTTTAGTCTGGGGCCTGGAGACCCAGTACTTC. Its translation: CASSLVWGLETQYF.

The rearrangement joins TRBV28 to TRBJ1-2; possibly TRBD1 for D (6 bases). The V gene lost 5 bases and the J gene lost 1 base, with 17 bases spanning the gap. The CDR3 extends over 16 amino acids. CDR1 and CDR2 from the germline V gene are MDHEN and SYDVKM. DNA of the CDR3: TGTGCCAGCAGTATCGAGGACAGCTACTTTAACTATGGCTACACCTTC. Translation: CASSIEDSYFNYGYTF.

The chain combines TRBV2 with TRBJ2-1; TRBD2 agrees at 10 bases. The J segment lost 10 bases and the V segment lost 2 bases, leaving 11 bases of the junction unmatched. This CDR3 spans 16 amino acids. Germline-derived CDR1 and CDR2 are SNHLY and FYNNEI. The CDR3 DNA is TGTGCCAGCAGTGAACAGCTAGCGGGAGCTCTTGGAGAGCAGTTCTTC. Protein sequence: CASSEQLAGALGEQFF.

V is TRBV9 and J is TRBJ2-7; D ambiguous. Germline V gene sequence: CDR1 SGDLS, CDR2 YYNGEE. This CDR3 has 14 amino acids. V shed 3 bases and J shed 2 bases, with 12 bases lying between them. This CDR3 reads CASSEHLAAYEQYF. The CDR3 DNA follows: TGTGCCAGCAGCGAGCATTTGGCAGCCTACGAGCAGTACTTC. Combining the CDR3 with reference TRBV9 and TRBJ2-7 gives the whole variable domain DSGVTQTPKHLITATGQRVTLRCSPRSGDLSVYWYQQSLDQGLQFLIQYYNGEERAKGNILERFSAQQFPDLHSELNLSSLELGDSALYFCASSEHLAAYEQYFGPGTRLTVT.

This clonotype occurred a few times. This chain links TRBV25-1 with TRBJ1-2; D is ambiguous. CDR1 and CDR2 (germline): MGHDK, SYGVNS. V was pared by 2 bases and J by 6 bases, with 10 bases between. The CDR3 sequence is 13 residues long. The CDR3 loop is CASSERIVDGYTF. The DNA for the CDR3 is TGTGCCAGCAGTGAACGGATAGTAGATGGCTACACCTTC.

This rearrangement joins TRBV28 to TRBJ2-1; no clear D. Germline loops: CDR1 MDHEN, CDR2 SYDVKM. The CDR3 covers 11 residues. The V end was cut by 0 bases, the J end by 8 bases, with 2 bases between. The CDR3 nucleotides are TGTGCCAGCAGTTTATGGGATGAGCAGTTCTTC. Protein product: CASSLWDEQFF.

This rearrangement joins TRBV7-9 to TRBJ2-7; either TRBD1 or TRBD2 may supply D (5 bases each). The CDR3 spans 14 residues. Germline loops: CDR1 SEHNR, CDR2 FQNEAQ (reference sequence). V lost 5 bases to trimming and J lost 3 bases, with 14 bases between them. The chain's CDR3 is CASSPKGRDYEQYF. DNA for the CDR3: TGTGCCAGCAGCCCGAAGGGACGGGACTACGAGCAGTACTTC.

V gene TRBV5-1 combines with J gene TRBJ2-1; no clear D. The CDR3 length is 15 residues. Trimming took 0 bases from V and 3 from J, leaving 10 bases between them. Germline V gene data show CDR1 as SGHRS and CDR2 as YFSETQ. CDR3 nucleotide sequence: TGCGCCAGCAGCTTGGGGACGGATGTCTACAATGAGCAGTTCTTC. This encodes CASSLGTDVYNEQFF.

The chain couples TRBV7-2 to TRBJ2-7; 14 bases line up with TRBD2. After removal of 5 bases from V and 4 bases from J, the junction contained 7 bases not matched to a gene. CDR3 length equals 16 residues. Looked up from germline, CDR1 is SGHTA and CDR2 is FQGNSA. The CDR3 DNA follows: TGTGCCAGCAGCGACCCCGGACTAGCGGGGGGATACGAGCAGTACTTC. It is translated as CASSDPGLAGGYEQYF. The whole variable domain, remainder taken from reference TRBV7-2 and TRBJ2-7, is GAGVSQSPSNKVTEKGKDVELRCDPISGHTALYWYRQSLGQGLEFLIYFQGNSAPDKSGLPSDRFSAERTGGSVSTLTIQRTQQEDSAVYLCASSDPGLAGGYEQYFGPGTRLTVT.

Here the CDR3 DNA reads TGTGCCAGCAGCTTAGCAAGACTAGCGGGGTCCACAGATACGCAGTATTTT. Protein product: CASSLARLAGSTDTQYF. The V gene is TRBV7-9, the J gene TRBJ2-3; 11 nucleotides agree with TRBD2. There are 17 residues in the CDR3. Losses at the gene ends were 0 bases for V and 2 bases for J; bases not matched to a gene: 4. CDR1 and CDR2 (germline): SEHNR, FQNEAQ (reference sequence).

This clonotype showed up many times. The J gene is TRBJ2-7, the V gene TRBV29-1; D tentatively fits TRBD1 or TRBD2 (7 bases each). V lost 6 bases and J lost 4, with 19 bases in between. Germline CDR1 and CDR2: SQVTM and ANQGSEA. This CDR3 has 14 amino acids. The CDR3 DNA follows: TGCAGCGTCGGGAGGCAGGGGGAGAGTTACGAGCAGTACTTC. Residues: CSVGRQGESYEQYF.

This clonotype was counted between two and nine times. V gene TRBV6-2 or TRBV6-3 combines with J gene TRBJ2-3; 8 nucleotides align to TRBD2. Germline V gives CDR1 MNHEY, CDR2 SVGEGT. J gave up 2 bases and V 4 bases, and 8 bases lay outside the gene matches. The CDR3 has 16 residues. Here the CDR3 reads CASSSSFSGVTDTQYF. CDR3 coding DNA: TGTGCCAGCAGTTCTTCCTTTAGCGGGGTCACAGATACGCAGTATTTT.

The chain recombines TRBV27 with TRBJ2-7, with a tentative D call TRBD2 (6 bases). CDR3 size: 13 residues. Trimming took off 5 bases at V and 2 bases at J, with 10 bases between the two ends. The germline V gene encodes CDR1 MNHEY and CDR2 SMNVEV (reference sequence). CDR3 amino acids: CASSLATPYEQYF. For the CDR3, the DNA is TGTGCCAGCAGTCTAGCGACCCCCTACGAGCAGTACTTC.